The 14 T cell receptor beta chains reported below all come from one sample, sequenced in a study of identical twins. TCRdb analysed the 5' RACE reads with MiXCR anew, one entry per CDR3 protein. The table includes approximately 600,000 distinct CDR3 sequences, 7.1% detected once. The sample was also linked to a second study, of yellow fever vaccine responses in identical twins.

The sequenced sample was PBMCs. Source of these receptors: a woman aged 18-35 years in good health.

At least ten counts were recorded for this clonotype. CDR3 region: CASSSNRNSNQPQHF. Here the CDR3 DNA reads TGTGCCAGCAGCTCAAACAGGAATAGCAATCAGCCCCAGCATTTT. The V gene is TRBV7-8, the J gene TRBJ1-5; tentative D call: TRBD1 (5 bases). From germline, CDR1 is SGHVS and CDR2 FQNEAQ. There are 15 residues in the CDR3. V gave up 4 bases and J gave up 0 bases, with 10 bases separating them.

This clonotype was detected ten times or more. The genes are TRBV10-3 and TRBJ2-1; the D gene is possibly TRBD2 (5 bases). The V and J ends lost 0 bases and 4 bases respectively, with 10 bases between them. The V gene's germline CDR1 is ENHRY and CDR2 SYGVKD. The CDR3 covers 15 residues. The CDR3 DNA reads TGTGCCATCAGTGAGTCGAGGGCAGATTACAATGAGCAGTTCTTC. Translation gives CAISESRADYNEQFF.

This clonotype came up many times. The genes are TRBV7-6 and TRBJ2-1, with TRBD2 matching 8 bases. CDR1 is SGHVS, CDR2 FNYEAQ, per germline. The ends lost 5 bases at V and 7 bases at J; junction bases unmatched: 4. This CDR3 region has 13 residues. CDR3 nucleotide sequence: TGTGCCAGCAGCATCCGGGGGGGGAATGAGCAGTTCTTC. This codes for CASSIRGGNEQFF. Filled out from reference TRBV7-6 and TRBJ2-1, the complete variable domain reads GAGVSQSPRYKVTKRGQDVALRCDPISGHVSLYWYRQALGQGPEFLTYFNYEAQQDKSGLPNDRFSAERPEGSISTLTIQRTEQRDSAMYRCASSIRGGNEQFFGPGTRLTVL.

This clonotype was seen only a few times. The J gene is TRBJ2-7, the V gene TRBV29-1; 12 bases fit TRBD2. The CDR3 spans 15 residues. The germline V gene encodes CDR1 SQVTM and CDR2 ANQGSEA. Losses at the gene ends were 0 bases for V and 4 bases for J; bases not matched to a gene: 4. Here the CDR3 reads CSVEEALAGGYEQYF. CDR3 coding DNA: TGCAGCGTTGAAGAGGCCCTAGCGGGAGGGTACGAGCAGTACTTC.

This clonotype was recorded many times. This rearrangement joins TRBV5-1 to TRBJ2-3; 14 bases are shared with TRBD2. J lost 1 base, V lost 4 bases, and 5 bases had no gene match. The CDR3 has 17 amino acids. Germline CDR1 is SGHRS and CDR2 is YFSETQ. The CDR3 sequence is CASSKTSGGARTDTQYF. The CDR3 DNA sequence: TGCGCCAGCAGCAAGACTAGCGGGGGGGCCCGCACAGATACGCAGTATTTT.

This chain uses TRBV5-1 with TRBJ2-3, with 8 nucleotides matching TRBD1. The V and J ends lost 2 bases and 4 bases, in that order; junction bases with no gene match: 9. The V gene's germline CDR1 is SGHRS and CDR2 YFSETQ. The CDR3 sequence is 16 residues long. CDR3 bases: TGCGCCAGCAGCTTATCAGGGGGCGCAGTATCAGATACGCAGTATTTT. Amino acid sequence: CASSLSGGAVSDTQYF.

The chain has TRBV5-5 and TRBJ2-5, with a tentative D call TRBD2 (6 bases). Trimming left V 2 bases short and J 6 bases short, with 14 bases between. From germline, CDR1 is SGHKS and CDR2 YYEKEE (reference sequence). The CDR3 covers 14 residues. The CDR3 protein is CASSFSGAGKTQYF. CDR3 coding DNA: TGTGCCAGCAGCTTTTCGGGAGCCGGGAAGACCCAGTACTTC.

The rearrangement links TRBV11-1 to TRBJ2-4, with D possibly matching TRBD2 (5 bases). The germline V gene has CDR1 SGHAT and CDR2 FQDESV (reference sequence). V shed 5 bases and J shed 0 bases, with 20 bases lying between them. This CDR3 spans 18 amino acids. This chain's CDR3 is CASSGRGGTLLAKNIQYF. CDR3 nucleotide sequence: TGTGCCAGCAGCGGCCGAGGAGGAACCCTACTAGCCAAAAACATTCAGTACTTC.

This clonotype was recorded a few times. The chain is built from TRBV12-3 or TRBV12-4 and TRBJ1-1; possibly TRBD1 for D (5 bases). With 7 bases removed from V and 4 bases from J, the gap between germline ends came to 16 bases. CDR3 length: 14 residues. DNA of the CDR3: TGTGCCAGCACCCTAAGACCCGGGGGCACTGAAGCTTTCTTT. Protein sequence: CASTLRPGGTEAFF.

This clonotype came up many times. The CDR3 coding sequence is TGCGCCAGCGGAACAGGGAATTACTATGGCTACACCTTC. Encoded protein: CASGTGNYYGYTF. The chain combines TRBV5-1 with TRBJ1-2; the D gene is possibly TRBD1 (6 bases). V was cut by 7 bases and J by 3 bases, with 13 bases left in between. Germline lookup yields CDR1 SGHRS and CDR2 YFSETQ. The CDR3 sequence is 13 residues long. Full variable domain (missing parts from reference TRBV5-1 and TRBJ1-2): KAGVTQTPRYLIKTRGQQVTLSCSPISGHRSVSWYQQTPGQGLQFLFEYFSETQRNKGNFPGRFSGRQFSNSRSEMNVSTLELGDSALYLCASGTGNYYGYTFGSGTRLTVV.

CDR3 region: CASRGQGIYGYTF. CDR3 DNA sequence: TGTGCCAGCAGGGGACAGGGAATCTATGGCTACACCTTC. The chain couples TRBV28 to TRBJ1-2, with 9 nucleotides matching TRBD1. The germline V gene has CDR1 MDHEN and CDR2 SYDVKM. CDR3 length equals 13 residues. V was pared by 6 bases and J by 4 bases, with 3 bases of the junction left unmatched.

This clonotype came up many times. This sequence joins TRBV5-1 and TRBJ2-1, with a weak D call TRBD2 (5 bases). Germline V gene data show CDR1 as SGHRS and CDR2 as YFSETQ. The V end lost 0 bases, the J end lost 3 bases, and 16 bases lay between the germline ends. This CDR3 contains 17 residues. The CDR3 DNA follows: TGCGCCAGCAGCTTGGGGGGTCCGTGGGAGTTCTACAATGAGCAGTTCTTC. Its protein is CASSLGGPWEFYNEQFF.

The table lists this clonotype with a few counts. The rearrangement uses TRBV28 and TRBJ2-5; 7 nucleotides align to TRBD2. The CDR3 totals 15 residues. The germline gives CDR1 MDHEN, CDR2 SYDVKM. Trimming at V came to 8 bases and at J to 2 bases, leaving 11 bases not matched to a gene. In DNA form, the CDR3 reads TGTGCCAGCGGGTCGGGGGGAATCCCTCAAGAGACCCAGTACTTC. It translates to CASGSGGIPQETQYF.

The chain has TRBV5-6 and TRBJ2-1; 7 bases are shared with TRBD1. Germline V gene lookup returns CDR1 SGHDT and CDR2 YYEEEE. This CDR3 region has 14 residues. After removal of 5 bases from V and 8 bases from J, the junction contained 10 bases not matched to a gene. CDR3 in DNA: TGTGCCAGCAGGACTACGAGGGGGCGCGATGAGCAGTTCTTC. As protein: CASRTTRGRDEQFF.